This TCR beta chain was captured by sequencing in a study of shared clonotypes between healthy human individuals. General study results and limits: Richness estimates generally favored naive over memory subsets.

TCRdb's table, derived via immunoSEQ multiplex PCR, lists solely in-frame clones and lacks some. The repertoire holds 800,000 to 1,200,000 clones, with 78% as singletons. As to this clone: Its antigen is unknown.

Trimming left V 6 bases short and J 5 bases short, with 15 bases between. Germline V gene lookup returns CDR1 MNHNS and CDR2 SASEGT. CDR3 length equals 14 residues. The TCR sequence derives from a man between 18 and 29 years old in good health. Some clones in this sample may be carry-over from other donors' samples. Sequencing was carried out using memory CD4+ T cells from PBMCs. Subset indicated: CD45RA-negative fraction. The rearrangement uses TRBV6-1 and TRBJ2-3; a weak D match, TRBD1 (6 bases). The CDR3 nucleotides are TGTGCCAGCAGGCCTTACAGGGATGAAGATACGCAGTATTTT. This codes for CASRPYRDEDTQYF.